The clone carrying this T cell receptor beta chain was recorded many times. Antigen unknown. The data originate from a study of spatial heterogeneity in lung cancer. Whole-study findings and limits: Tumors with more nonsynonymous mutations had more expanded intratumoral alpha and beta TCRs.

Each molecule of TCR cDNA was tagged with one unique molecular identifier. TCRdb re-derived calls from the 5' RACE reads in MiXCR, one entry per CDR3 protein. The sample records 8,500 to 14,000 distinct CDR3 sequences, about an eighth being singletons. The CDR3 is 14 amino acids. CDR1 and CDR2 (germline): DFQATT, SNEGSKA (reference sequence). Trimming at V came to 5 bases and at J to 2 bases, leaving 7 bases not matched to a gene. The time point: sample taken at primary tumor resection. Donors were over 70 untreated early-stage non-small cell lung cancer patients. Unsorted whole RNA of tumor, nontumor lung or frozen PBMC was sequenced.

This TCR came from a female donor with early-stage non-small cell lung cancer. Sequenced here: lung tumor tissue, sampled at surgery. This sequence joins TRBV20-1 and TRBJ2-7; 9 bases match TRBD1. CDR3 residues: CSASRGQGPYEQYF. CDR3 coding DNA: TGCAGTGCTTCCAGGGGACAGGGCCCCTACGAGCAGTACTTC.